This T cell receptor (beta chain) comes out of a study of cytomegalovirus exposure and HLA in healthy donors. Only in-frame clones appear in the TCRdb table, and some are missing; sequencing was by immunoSEQ multiplex PCR. The data hold some 80,000 clones, with 90% to 96% observed a single time. Per the germline V gene, CDR1 is SQVTM and CDR2 is ANQGSEA. The length of the CDR3 is 15 residues. With 1 base removed from V and 2 bases from J, the gap between germline ends came to 13 bases. Specimen: PBMCs. The receptor was derived from a man between 18 and 29 years old in good health and CMV-seropositive. This sequence joins TRBV29-1 and TRBJ2-3; tentative D call: TRBD2 (5 bases). The CDR3 reads CSVEVSSRPTDTQYF. The CDR3, as DNA: TGCAGCGTTGAAGTATCTAGCAGACCCACAGATACGCAGTATTTT.